These 27 T cell receptor beta chains were sequenced from one sample in a study of memory B cells and T cells in multiple sclerosis (dated by TCRdb to 2017 to 2018). After CFSE-labeled PBMCs were cultured without any stimulus, the autoproliferating (CFSEdim) and non-proliferating (CFSEhi) T cell fractions were each sequenced on their own. A total of roughly 5x10^7 CFSE-labeled PBMCs were cultured for 7 days without stimulus, and replicate wells were then pooled. Antigens for these TCRs are unknown. Receptor libraries were prepared by the immunoSEQ multiplex PCR assay. In TCRdb, the immuneACCESS table is reduced to in-frame sequences with V and J assigned. These tables do not hold every clone; where another copy was compared, an unresolved V gene accounts for under half, and the others remain unexplained. The sample table contains 30,000 to 40,000 clones; only one count was recorded for more than 70% of them. 2% to 3% of the sample is held by the ten biggest clonotypes.

The sequenced material came from PBMCs from blood kept in culture. The source is a human donor with multiple sclerosis.

The chain employs TRBV5-1 and TRBJ2-2, with 9 bases fitting TRBD2. The trim removed 4 bases at V and 0 bases at J, leaving 1 base unmatched. Germline V gene lookup returns CDR1 SGHRS and CDR2 YFSETQ. CDR3 size: 15 residues. CDR3 in amino acids: CASSRGGANTGELFF. The CDR3 DNA sequence: TGCGCCAGCAGCCGCGGGGGGGCGAACACCGGGGAGCTGTTTTTT.

Only one count was recorded for this clone. The chain links TRBV7-9 to TRBJ1-2; D unclear. The germline gives CDR1 SEHNR, CDR2 FQNEAQ (reference sequence). CDR3 length: 15 residues. Between the trimmed V and J ends, which lost 1 base and 8 bases, there was a span of 17 bases. CDR3 DNA: TGTGCCAGCAGCTTAGATAAGACATGGGTCGGGGGCTACACCTTC. This gives the protein CASSLDKTWVGGYTF.

This chain uses TRBV11-2 with TRBJ2-7; TRBD2 aligns across 11 bases. In germline, CDR1 is SGHAT, CDR2 FQNNGV. The J segment lost 6 bases and the V segment lost 1 base, leaving 8 bases of the junction unmatched. The CDR3 loop spans 16 amino acids. Written as DNA, the CDR3 is TGTGCCAGCAGCTTAGGTCCGGGACTAGCGGTACGCGAGCAGTACTTC. Its translation: CASSLGPGLAVREQYF.

The chain links TRBV30 to TRBJ1-1, with D uncertain. Germline assignment: CDR1 GTSNPN and CDR2 SVGIG (reference sequence). V was pared by 1 base and J by 1 base, with 4 bases between. The CDR3 is made up of 12 amino acids. DNA of the CDR3: TGTGCCTGGAGTGCGCAGAACACTGAAGCTTTCTTT. This sequence encodes CAWSAQNTEAFF.

This clone was recorded a few times. The chain joins TRBV28 to TRBJ2-7; possible D gene TRBD1, 5 bases. The CDR3 spans 13 residues. V shed 3 bases and J shed 1 base, with 7 bases lying between them. The germline gives CDR1 MDHEN, CDR2 SYDVKM. The CDR3: CASSLTVSYEQYF. The CDR3 bases are TGTGCCAGCAGTTTGACAGTATCCTACGAGCAGTACTTC.

The chain joins TRBV9 to TRBJ2-7; D is uncertain. V was trimmed by 0 bases and J by 0 bases, leaving 10 bases between them. This CDR3 region has 15 residues. Germline V gene data show CDR1 as SGDLS and CDR2 as YYNGEE. CDR3: CASSVGRISSYEQYF. The CDR3 DNA reads as TGTGCCAGCAGCGTAGGGCGGATCAGCTCCTACGAGCAGTACTTC.

The V gene is TRBV5-1, the J gene TRBJ2-1, with D perhaps TRBD2 (5 bases). Germline V CDR1 and CDR2: SGHRS, YFSETQ. This CDR3 has 12 amino acids. Trimming stripped 5 bases from V and 10 bases from J, with 13 bases between. In nucleotides, the CDR3 is TGCGCCAGCAGTCCCCAACTAGGGGAGCAGTTCTTC. The encoded protein is CASSPQLGEQFF.

The chain combines TRBV28 with TRBJ1-2, with 10 bases that match TRBD1. The CDR3 covers 15 residues. Trimming cost V 5 bases and J 3 bases; bases outside gene matches: 6. Germline CDR1 reads MDHEN; CDR2 reads SYDVKM. In nucleotides, the CDR3 is TGTGCCAGCAGTGTCTCCGGGACAGGGGACTATGGCTACACCTTC. This gives the protein CASSVSGTGDYGYTF.

This chain joins TRBV9 and TRBJ2-7, with a weak D call TRBD2 (6 bases). V dropped 0 bases and J dropped 5 bases, with 21 bases sitting between them. Germline V gene data show CDR1 as SGDLS and CDR2 as YYNGEE. This CDR3 comprises 17 residues. CDR3 sequence: CASSVAEGRLGPDEQYF. The CDR3, as DNA: TGTGCCAGCAGCGTAGCCGAGGGGAGGCTTGGCCCCGACGAGCAGTACTTC.

The chain recombines TRBV7-3 with TRBJ2-1; 11 bases line up with TRBD2. Germline CDR1 and CDR2: SGHTA and FQGTGA. With 6 bases clipped from V and 9 bases from J, the junction kept 7 bases outside the gene matches. The CDR3 spans 14 residues. The DNA of the CDR3 is TGTGCCAGCAGTCTTCTAGCGGGAGGCGGTGAGCAGTTCTTC. It translates to CASSLLAGGGEQFF.

This sequence joins TRBV19 and TRBJ1-2, with no clear D. The CDR3 sequence is 15 residues long. Germline V gene lookup returns CDR1 LNHDA and CDR2 SQIVND (reference sequence). The V gene lost 3 bases and the J gene lost 1 base, with 12 bases spanning the gap. CDR3 DNA: TGTGCCAGTAGTATCTTCCTGACCGATAACTATGGCTACACCTTC. Amino acid sequence: CASSIFLTDNYGYTF.

This chain uses TRBV11-2 with TRBJ2-7; 15 positions agree with TRBD2. The V and J ends lost 5 bases and 1 base, in that order; junction bases with no gene match: 6. Germline V gives CDR1 SGHAT, CDR2 FQNNGV. The CDR3 extends over 17 amino acids. CDR3 in amino acids: CASSRGLAGGQSYEQYF. The CDR3, as DNA: TGTGCCAGCAGCCGGGGACTAGCGGGAGGCCAATCCTACGAGCAGTACTTC.

The chain combines TRBV6-4 with TRBJ2-1; 11 bases match TRBD2. V shed 6 bases and J 4 bases; nucleotides not matched to a gene: 5. The CDR3 extends over 15 amino acids. CDR1 is MRHNA, CDR2 SNTAGT, per germline. CDR3 in amino acids: CASSPTSGEYNEQFF. The CDR3 DNA reads as TGTGCCAGCAGCCCGACTAGCGGGGAGTACAATGAGCAGTTCTTC.

This chain links TRBV2 with TRBJ2-3, with a tentative D call TRBD2 (6 bases). This CDR3 region has 18 residues. Deletions cut 5 bases from V and 4 bases from J, with 25 bases between. Germline-derived CDR1 and CDR2 are SNHLY and FYNNEI. CDR3 coding DNA: TGTGCCAGCAGTCCTCTCGAGTCCGGGAGAATTGGGGCAGATACGCAGTATTTT. This encodes CASSPLESGRIGADTQYF.

This clone was observed a few times. The V and J genes are TRBV19 and TRBJ2-2; 12 bases are shared with TRBD2. Germline values: CDR1 LNHDA, CDR2 SQIVND (reference sequence). Losses at the gene ends were 4 bases for V and 8 bases for J; bases not matched to a gene: 2. This CDR3 has 14 residues. The CDR3 here is CASSNTSGRGELFF. Written as DNA, the CDR3 is TGTGCCAGTAGTAATACTAGCGGGAGGGGGGAGCTGTTTTTT.

The chain links TRBV11-2 to TRBJ2-3; no definite D call. The ends were cut back, 2 bases at V and 4 bases at J, with 10 bases in the middle. In germline, CDR1 is SGHAT, CDR2 FQNNGV. The CDR3 has 14 residues. The CDR3 DNA follows: TGTGCCAGCAGCTTACCTAGTTTCCCAGATACGCAGTATTTT. Protein sequence: CASSLPSFPDTQYF.

This chain joins TRBV9 and TRBJ1-2; no firm D call. Trimming left V 0 bases short and J 4 bases short, with 10 bases between. Germline-derived CDR1 and CDR2 are SGDLS and YYNGEE. The CDR3 consists of 14 residues. For the CDR3, the DNA is TGTGCCAGCAGCGTAGTAGGACGGAGCTATGGCTACACCTTC. Its translation is CASSVVGRSYGYTF. Supplemented by reference TRBV9 and TRBJ1-2, the full variable domain reads DSGVTQTPKHLITATGQRVTLRCSPRSGDLSVYWYQQSLDQGLQFLIQYYNGEERAKGNILERFSAQQFPDLHSELNLSSLELGDSALYFCASSVVGRSYGYTFGSGTRLTVV.

This clone was seen a single time. The chain joins TRBV4-1 to TRBJ2-7, with TRBD1 identical over 8 bases. The V gene's germline CDR1 is MGHRA and CDR2 YSYEKL. After removal of 3 bases from V and 2 bases from J, the junction contained 6 bases not matched to a gene. CDR3 length: 15 residues. The CDR3 reads CASSHPGQGTYEQYF. CDR3 DNA sequence: TGCGCCAGCAGCCACCCCGGACAGGGAACCTACGAGCAGTACTTC.

The V call is TRBV6-1, the J call TRBJ2-7; D is tentatively TRBD1 or TRBD2 (6 bases each). The CDR3 is 13 amino acids. The germline CDR1 and CDR2 sequences are MNHNS and SASEGT. V dropped 7 bases and J dropped 9 bases, with 19 bases sitting between them. The CDR3 coding sequence is TGTGCCAGCAACAGGGACTCTTCAGCGGTGCAGTACTTC. As protein: CASNRDSSAVQYF.

The chain carries TRBV5-1 and TRBJ2-6, with D maybe TRBD1 (6 bases). V lost 2 bases and J lost 3, with 9 bases in between. The CDR3 has 15 amino acids. Germline V CDR1 and CDR2: SGHRS, YFSETQ. CDR3: CASSFPGDGANVLTF. CDR3 DNA: TGCGCCAGCAGCTTTCCAGGGGATGGGGCCAACGTCCTGACTTTC.

This rearrangement joins TRBV4-1 to TRBJ2-7, with 8 bases that match TRBD2. Trimming cost V 0 bases and J 2 bases; bases outside gene matches: 6. The CDR3 runs 16 residues. CDR1 is MGHRA and CDR2 is YSYEKL in the germline V gene. The CDR3: CASSQEGAGLAYEQYF. Written as DNA, the CDR3 is TGCGCCAGCAGCCAAGAGGGGGCGGGACTAGCCTACGAGCAGTACTTC.

The chain recombines TRBV6-5 with TRBJ2-7; 9 nucleotides agree with TRBD1. Germline trimming cut 4 bases from V and 4 bases from J; bases unmatched to any gene: 5. From germline, CDR1 is MNHEY and CDR2 SVGAGI. The CDR3 contains 14 residues. Written as DNA, the CDR3 is TGTGCCAGCAGTTCTGACAGGGGGAAGTACGAGCAGTACTTC. It is translated as CASSSDRGKYEQYF.

The V and J genes are TRBV11-2 and TRBJ2-7; D gene unclear. The CDR3 is made up of 13 amino acids. V was trimmed by 3 bases and J by 3 bases, leaving 9 bases between them. Looked up from germline, CDR1 is SGHAT and CDR2 is FQNNGV. CDR3 nucleotide sequence: TGTGCCAGCAGCTTTGCCTTACACTACGAGCAGTACTTC. It encodes CASSFALHYEQYF.

The chain couples TRBV7-3 to TRBJ1-1; D remains ambiguous. CDR3 size: 14 residues. Germline CDR1 reads SGHTA; CDR2 reads FQGTGA. Trimming left V 1 base short and J 2 bases short, with 8 bases between. This CDR3 is CASSLNGLNTEAFF. CDR3 nucleotide sequence: TGTGCCAGCAGCTTAAATGGCCTAAACACTGAAGCTTTCTTT.

The CDR3 DNA sequence: TGTGCCAGCAGGTTACTAATTGAGGGTAACACCGGGGAGCTGTTTTTT. Protein sequence: CASRLLIEGNTGELFF. This sequence joins TRBV7-6 and TRBJ2-2; TRBD2 is a possible D gene (5 bases). Germline V gene data show CDR1 as SGHVS and CDR2 as FNYEAQ. The CDR3 totals 16 residues. Trimming removed 6 bases at V and 2 bases at J, with 16 bases between.

The chain is built from TRBV7-6 and TRBJ2-5, with D possibly TRBD2 on 7 matching bases. Germline values: CDR1 SGHVS, CDR2 FNYEAQ. Trimming shortened V by 3 bases and J by 4 bases, and 12 bases separated the two germline ends. This CDR3 has 14 residues. Here the CDR3 reads CASSLRGLGETQYF. CDR3 nucleotide sequence: TGTGCCAGCAGCTTGCGGGGGCTTGGAGAGACCCAGTACTTC.

J is TRBJ2-3 and V is TRBV12-5, with TRBD2 identical over 13 bases. Germline V gene lookup returns CDR1 LGHNT and CDR2 FRNRAP. This CDR3 has 15 amino acids. Trimming took 6 bases from V and 6 from J; bases not matched to a gene: 6. The CDR3 DNA is TGTGCTAGTGGCCCCGGACTAGCGGGGGCTGATACGCAGTATTTT. Translating it yields CASGPGLAGADTQYF.